This is a list of T cell receptor beta chains from one sample in a study of blood T cells in healthy people across ages. A single record per CDR3 protein comes from TCRdb applying MiXCR to the 5' RACE reads. The data show over 1,200,000 distinct CDR3 sequences, approximately 63% seen once. The sequenced sample was blood. Receptors were obtained from a man in his late teens or twenties in good health. Each CDR3 is given with its conserved first and last residue. The D gene is left open where the match is weak. Some rows mark clone size as missing; the rest say once, few, many or name a class of expanded clone.

d_call	v_call	cdr3_length	j_call	clone_size	cdr3_aa	cdr3_nt
NA	TRBV27	13	TRBJ2-7	NA	CASSLIGDYEQYF	TGTGCCAGCAGTTTAATAGGGGATTACGAGCAGTACTTC
NA	TRBV7-9	11	TRBJ2-1	few	CADEGSSEQFF	TGTGCCGACGAGGGGTCTAGTGAGCAGTTCTTC
NA	TRBV10-2	14	TRBJ2-1	NA	CASSERLGGNEQFF	TGCGCCAGCAGTGAGAGGCTAGGGGGCAATGAGCAGTTCTTC
NA	TRBV5-1	14	TRBJ2-3	NA	CASSVERLGNTQYF	TGCGCCAGCAGCGTGGAGCGACTCGGGAATACGCAGTATTTT
NA	TRBV4-1	15	TRBJ1-2	NA	CASSQDFRVSYGYTF	TGCGCCAGCAGCCAAGATTTTAGGGTCAGCTATGGCTACACCTTC
NA	TRBV20-1	15	TRBJ2-7	NA	CSARERGRLIYEQYF	TGCAGTGCTAGAGAGAGGGGCCGACTGATCTACGAGCAGTACTTC
TRBD2	TRBV24-1	13	TRBJ2-3	few	CATSSGSADTQYF	TGTGCCACCTCTAGCGGTTCTGCTGATACGCAGTATTTT
TRBD1	TRBV27	14	TRBJ1-2	NA	CASSPWTGTSLYTF	TGTGCCAGCAGTCCCTGGACAGGGACTTCGTTGTACACCTTC
TRBD1	TRBV6-5	18	TRBJ2-3	few	CASSYPLVGQRPTDTQYF	TGTGCCAGCAGTTACCCTCTGGTGGGACAGCGACCCACAGATACGCAGTATTTT
TRBD1	TRBV4-1	15	TRBJ1-6	NA	CASSQRGQGNSPLHF	TGCGCCAGCAGCCAGAGAGGACAGGGTAACTCACCCCTCCACTTT
NA	TRBV21-1	17	TRBJ2-3	NA	CASSPLGTSGGTDTQYF	TGTGCCAGCAGCCCCCTGGGGACTAGCGGGGGAACAGATACGCAGTATTTT
TRBD1	TRBV10-3	13	TRBJ2-1	few	CAISQGQGNEQFF	TGTGCTATCAGCCAGGGACAGGGCAATGAGCAGTTCTTC
TRBD1	TRBV29-1	13	TRBJ2-7	few	CSVSGTGAYEQYF	TGCAGCGTCTCCGGGACAGGAGCCTACGAGCAGTACTTC
NA	TRBV29-1	13	TRBJ1-1	once	CSVVHGLNTEAFF	TGCAGCGTTGTCCACGGATTGAACACTGAAGCTTTCTTT